This entry is about one TCR beta chain. Its antigen is still unknown. The germline V gene encodes CDR1 MNHEY and CDR2 SMNVEV (reference sequence). The CDR3 extends over 11 amino acids. With 10 bases removed from V and 0 bases from J, the gap between germline ends came to 3 bases. TCRdb's table, derived via immunoSEQ multiplex PCR, lists solely in-frame clones and lacks some. This table has fewer than 35,000 clones, roughly 94% appearing once. The data stem from a study of T cells in tuberculosis. General study points: The TCR-beta difference was not significant; alpha differences partly reflected length.

This TCR derives from a donor aged 10 to 29 with latent tuberculosis or without tuberculosis infection. Sequenced sample: PBMCs. The V call is TRBV27, the J call TRBJ2-2; D gene ambiguous. CDR3 DNA sequence: TGTGCCACCTCGAACACCGGGGAGCTGTTTTTT. It translates to CATSNTGELFF.